This T cell receptor (beta chain) came from a study of cytomegalovirus exposure and HLA in healthy donors. Overall study findings and caveats: There were some V segments, including TRBV6-2 and TRBV6-3, excluded as indistinguishable. The only immune exposure information that was available was CMV serostatus. About 87% or about 30% of the time was how often most TCR beta V segments were productive, according to an earlier analysis.

Trimming cost V 6 bases and J 2 bases; bases outside gene matches: 3. This CDR3 comprises 13 residues. CDR1 is SQVTM, CDR2 ANQGSEA, per germline. On this clone: Its specificity is unknown.

PCR involved 60 Vbeta and 13 Jbeta primers. Clones were sequenced by immunoSEQ multiplex PCR, and TCRdb holds only the in-frame ones, with some missing. The sample shows roughly 57,000 clones, and over 9% sits with its ten largest clones. The genes are TRBV29-1 and TRBJ2-3, with TRBD1 matching over 9 bases. The clonotype originates from a woman younger than 45 in good health and CMV-seropositive. Sequences were obtained from PBMCs. The CDR3 spells CSVGTGSTDTQYF. CDR3 in DNA: TGCAGCGTCGGGACAGGGTCCACAGATACGCAGTATTTT.